The 23 T cell receptor beta chains reported below all come from one sample, sequenced in a study of T cell responses to AZD1222 COVID-19 vaccine. Repertoires were generated with immunoSEQ multiplex PCR, while TCRdb's copy carries only in-frame clones and drops some. The table has approximately 89,000 clones, approximately 90% seen once. The source was peripheral blood, collected on day 0 of AZD1222 vaccination. Receptors originate from an adult in good health.

This chain joins TRBV28 and TRBJ2-2; D is unresolved. The CDR3 extends over 15 amino acids. The germline gives CDR1 MDHEN, CDR2 SYDVKM. Trimming shortened V by 2 bases and J by 1 base, and 8 bases separated the two germline ends. In DNA form, the CDR3 reads TGTGCCAGCAGTTTAAGTCGAGGGAACACCGGGGAGCTGTTTTTT. Encoded protein: CASSLSRGNTGELFF.

This chain uses TRBV5-1 with TRBJ2-7, with D tentatively TRBD2 (6 bases). The V and J ends lost 1 base and 3 bases respectively, with 8 bases between them. CDR1 is SGHRS and CDR2 is YFSETQ in the germline V gene. This CDR3 comprises 13 residues. The CDR3 loop reads CASSLTSSYEQYF. The CDR3 nucleotides are TGCGCCAGCAGCTTGACTAGCAGCTACGAGCAGTACTTC. Supplemented by reference TRBV5-1 and TRBJ2-7, the full variable domain reads KAGVTQTPRYLIKTRGQQVTLSCSPISGHRSVSWYQQTPGQGLQFLFEYFSETQRNKGNFPGRFSGRQFSNSRSEMNVSTLELGDSALYLCASSLTSSYEQYFGPGTRLTVT.

In this sample, this clone turned up a few times. The V gene is TRBV27, the J gene TRBJ2-3, with D maybe TRBD2 (6 bases). This CDR3 comprises 12 residues. Germline V gene lookup returns CDR1 MNHEY and CDR2 SMNVEV (reference sequence). V was clipped by 5 bases and J by 11 bases, with 14 bases between them. The CDR3 protein is CASSGRFGRQYF. The CDR3 DNA is TGTGCCAGCAGTGGGAGGTTTGGAAGGCAGTATTTT.

The genes are TRBV5-1 and TRBJ1-1; D possibly corresponds to TRBD1 (5 bases). The V end was cut by 5 bases, the J end by 4 bases, with 12 bases between. The germline V gene has CDR1 SGHRS and CDR2 YFSETQ. This CDR3 is built from 13 residues. The CDR3 DNA reads as TGCGCCAGCAGAGATGCGGGGGGCACTGAAGCTTTCTTT. This codes for CASRDAGGTEAFF.

The J gene is TRBJ1-6, the V gene TRBV30; D is ambiguous. Germline V CDR1 and CDR2: GTSNPN, SVGIG (reference sequence). V lost 4 bases to trimming and J lost 4 bases, with 8 bases between them. The CDR3 contains 13 residues. CDR3 bases: TGTGCCTGGATGTTCAAGTATAATTCACCCCTCCACTTT. Protein product: CAWMFKYNSPLHF.

A remark on this clone: In the same sample, other DNA sequences code for this CDR3. The chain joins TRBV5-1 to TRBJ2-3; D call uncertain. The CDR3 runs to 12 residues. From germline, CDR1 is SGHRS and CDR2 YFSETQ. With 0 bases removed from V and 6 bases from J, the gap between germline ends came to 5 bases. The DNA for the CDR3 is TGCGCCAGCAGCTTGGATAGGGATACGCAGTATTTT. Residues: CASSLDRDTQYF.

The chain links TRBV3-1 (or the pseudogene TRBV3-2) to TRBJ2-7; 7 bases agree with TRBD1. The V gene's germline CDR1 is LGHDT and CDR2 YNNKEL (reference sequence). The CDR3 totals 14 residues. Trimming took 0 bases from V and 7 from J; bases not matched to a gene: 6. Written as DNA, the CDR3 is TGTGCCAGCAGCCAAGATGCAGGGGGACGGGAGCAGTACTTC. It codes for CASSQDAGGREQYF.

V usage is TRBV27 and J usage is TRBJ1-2; D remains ambiguous. V was cut by 5 bases and J by 7 bases, with 11 bases left in between. The CDR3 runs to 12 residues. The germline V gene has CDR1 MNHEY and CDR2 SMNVEV (reference sequence). CDR3 bases: TGTGCCAGCAGTACGGCAGGCATTGGCTACACCTTC. It specifies CASSTAGIGYTF.

V and J are TRBV30 and TRBJ1-6; 8 positions match TRBD1. Germline V gene data show CDR1 as GTSNPN and CDR2 as SVGIG (reference sequence). The CDR3 totals 14 residues. V lost 5 bases to trimming and J lost 5 bases; unmatched junction nucleotides: 5. The CDR3 is CAWSTGQDNSPLHF. CDR3 DNA sequence: TGTGCCTGGTCAACGGGACAGGATAATTCACCCCTCCACTTT.

The gene calls are TRBV11-3 and TRBJ2-3; D assignment may be TRBD1 or TRBD2 (5 bases each). Trimming cost V 3 bases and J 9 bases, with 7 bases left between them. The CDR3 loop spans 11 amino acids. The germline V gene has CDR1 SGHNT and CDR2 YENEEA. This CDR3 reads CASSFGATQYF. CDR3 DNA sequence: TGTGCCAGCAGCTTCGGGGCGACGCAGTATTTT.

The chain has TRBV3-1 (or the pseudogene TRBV3-2) and TRBJ2-7, with a tentative D call TRBD2 (5 bases). Looked up from germline, CDR1 is LGHDT and CDR2 is YNNKEL (reference sequence). V lost 1 base and J lost 1, with 11 bases in between. The CDR3 is 15 residues long. The DNA for the CDR3 is TGTGCCAGCAGCCAAGGAGGGCTGATTTCCTACGAGCAGTACTTC. This translates into CASSQGGLISYEQYF.

The chain joins TRBV29-1 to TRBJ1-1; a possible D gene is TRBD1 (6 bases). The germline V gene has CDR1 SQVTM and CDR2 ANQGSEA. V was clipped by 7 bases and J by 1 base, with 28 bases between them. This CDR3 spans 18 amino acids. The DNA of the CDR3 is TGCAGCGGAGACCGTAGTGTTTTCGGAGGACAGACGAACACTGAAGCTTTCTTT. As protein: CSGDRSVFGGQTNTEAFF.

This clone was seen a few times. V usage is TRBV14 and J usage is TRBJ2-7; TRBD1 matches 7 bases. Trimming at V came to 3 bases and at J to 3 bases, leaving 8 bases not matched to a gene. Germline CDR1 is SGHDN and CDR2 is FVKESK. The CDR3 contains 15 residues. In DNA, the CDR3 is TGTGCCAGCAGCCAGAACAGGGGCCGCTTCTACGAGCAGTACTTC. Translation: CASSQNRGRFYEQYF.

The chain carries TRBV2 and TRBJ2-3; weak D call: TRBD1 (6 bases). The CDR3 is 15 amino acids. Trimming shortened V by 6 bases and J by 2 bases, and 15 bases separated the two germline ends. Germline loops: CDR1 SNHLY, CDR2 FYNNEI. CDR3 region: CASSPAGQTTDTQYF. CDR3 nucleotide sequence: TGTGCCAGCAGCCCGGCCGGACAGACCACAGATACGCAGTATTTT.

The rearrangement joins TRBV11-3 to TRBJ2-5; D may be TRBD1 (5 bases). The CDR3 totals 19 residues. V was shortened by 4 bases and J by 5 bases, with 29 bases between the two germline ends. Germline CDR1 is SGHNT and CDR2 is YENEEA. The CDR3 DNA reads as TGTGCCAGCAGCTATCCAACCTACAAAGGGGTGAGCAATCGGGAGACCCAGTACTTC. Its translation: CASSYPTYKGVSNRETQYF.

V gene TRBV4-1 combines with J gene TRBJ1-1; D is unresolved. Germline V gene data show CDR1 as MGHRA and CDR2 as YSYEKL. The CDR3 has 11 amino acids. Trimming pared 6 bases from V and 0 bases from J, leaving 2 bases between. CDR3 nucleotides: TGCGCCAGCAGGCTGAACACTGAAGCTTTCTTT. It translates to CASRLNTEAFF.

The J gene is TRBJ2-3, the V gene TRBV11-2; D is possibly TRBD2 (6 bases). V lost 5 bases to trimming and J lost 2 bases, with 17 bases between them. This CDR3 has 16 amino acids. Germline CDR1 is SGHAT and CDR2 is FQNNGV. The CDR3 sequence: CASSLGGTSSTDTQYF. The CDR3 region has the DNA TGTGCCAGCAGCCTAGGCGGGACCTCCTCCACAGATACGCAGTATTTT. Combining the CDR3 with reference TRBV11-2 and TRBJ2-3 gives the whole variable domain EAGVAQSPRYKIIEKRQSVAFWCNPISGHATLYWYQQILGQGPKLLIQFQNNGVVDDSQLPKDRFSAERLKGVDSTLKIQPAKLEDSAVYLCASSLGGTSSTDTQYFGPGTRLTVL.

This clone was detected once. The J gene is TRBJ1-2, the V gene TRBV10-3, with 7 bases fitting TRBD1. V trimming: 5 bases; J trimming: 5 bases; junction bases outside the gene matches: 8. The CDR3 totals 14 residues. CDR1 ENHRY and CDR2 SYGVKD come from the germline V gene. CDR3 region: CAISSDREYYGYTF. The CDR3 bases are TGTGCCATCAGTTCAGACAGGGAATATTATGGCTACACCTTC.

This sequence joins TRBV7-8 and TRBJ1-2; D is unresolved. V shed 2 bases and J shed 5 bases, with 9 bases lying between them. CDR3 size: 13 residues. In germline, CDR1 is SGHVS, CDR2 FQNEAQ. The CDR3 DNA is TGTGCCAGCAGCTTACCAGGTCGATATGGCTACACCTTC. Amino acid sequence: CASSLPGRYGYTF.

V gene TRBV4-3 combines with J gene TRBJ1-5; no clear D gene. From germline, CDR1 is LGHNA and CDR2 YSLEER. This CDR3 has 17 residues. The V gene lost 4 bases and the J gene lost 1 base, with 17 bases spanning the gap. CDR3 sequence reads: CASSPEVSPPSNQPQHF. The CDR3 DNA reads TGCGCCAGCAGCCCGGAAGTATCCCCTCCCAGCAATCAGCCCCAGCATTTT.

This chain links TRBV11-3 with TRBJ2-2; D not certain. The germline gives CDR1 SGHNT, CDR2 YENEEA. The CDR3 is 17 residues long. V lost 4 bases and J 5 bases, leaving 20 bases between the germline ends. The CDR3 region has the DNA TGTGCCAGCAGCTCCCCCCCGGGCCAGGCAGGAACCGGGGAGCTGTTTTTT. Residues: CASSSPPGQAGTGELFF.

The V call is TRBV29-1, the J call TRBJ2-5; 10 nucleotides line up with TRBD1. This CDR3 region has 15 residues. Per the germline V gene, CDR1 is SQVTM and CDR2 is ANQGSEA. After removal of 6 bases from V and 5 bases from J, the junction contained 12 bases not matched to a gene. CDR3 loop: CSVGVGTGVRETQYF. CDR3 sequence (DNA): TGCAGCGTGGGAGTTGGGACAGGGGTCCGCGAGACCCAGTACTTC.

CDR3 protein: CASSYAAWGRGSPLHF. The CDR3 DNA reads TGTGCCAGCAGTTACGCAGCGTGGGGGCGCGGGTCACCCCTCCACTTT. The chain employs TRBV6-5 and TRBJ1-6; possibly TRBD1 for D (6 bases). Germline lookup yields CDR1 MNHEY and CDR2 SVGAGI. V lost 2 bases and J 10 bases, leaving 18 bases between the germline ends. The length of the CDR3 is 16 residues.